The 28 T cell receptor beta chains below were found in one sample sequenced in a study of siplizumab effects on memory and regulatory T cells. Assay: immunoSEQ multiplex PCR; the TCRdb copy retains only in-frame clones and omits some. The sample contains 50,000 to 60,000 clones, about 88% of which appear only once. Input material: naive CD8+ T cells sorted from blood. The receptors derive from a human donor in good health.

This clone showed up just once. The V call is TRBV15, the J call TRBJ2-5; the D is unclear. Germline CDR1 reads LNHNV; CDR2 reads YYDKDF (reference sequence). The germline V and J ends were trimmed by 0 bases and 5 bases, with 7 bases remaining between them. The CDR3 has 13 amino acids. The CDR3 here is CATSRDLWETQYF. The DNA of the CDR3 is TGTGCCACCAGCAGAGATCTATGGGAGACCCAGTACTTC.

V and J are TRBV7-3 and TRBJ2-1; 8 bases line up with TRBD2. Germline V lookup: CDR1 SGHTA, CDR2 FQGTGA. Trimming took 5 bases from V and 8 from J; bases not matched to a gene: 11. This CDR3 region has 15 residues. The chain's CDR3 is CASSPHGTSRDEQFF. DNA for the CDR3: TGTGCCAGCAGCCCCCACGGGACTAGTCGAGATGAGCAGTTCTTC.

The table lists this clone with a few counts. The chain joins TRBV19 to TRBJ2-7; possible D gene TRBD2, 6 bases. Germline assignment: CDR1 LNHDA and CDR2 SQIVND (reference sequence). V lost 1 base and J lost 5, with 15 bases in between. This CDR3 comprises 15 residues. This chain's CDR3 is CASSIAAWAGNEQYF. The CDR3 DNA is TGTGCCAGTAGTATAGCCGCTTGGGCGGGGAACGAGCAGTACTTC.

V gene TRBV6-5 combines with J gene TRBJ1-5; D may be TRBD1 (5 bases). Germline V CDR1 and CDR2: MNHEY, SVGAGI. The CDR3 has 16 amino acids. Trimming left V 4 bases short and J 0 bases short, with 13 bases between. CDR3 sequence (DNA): TGTGCCAGCAGTTCCGGGACGGCATATAGCAATCAGCCCCAGCATTTT. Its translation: CASSSGTAYSNQPQHF.

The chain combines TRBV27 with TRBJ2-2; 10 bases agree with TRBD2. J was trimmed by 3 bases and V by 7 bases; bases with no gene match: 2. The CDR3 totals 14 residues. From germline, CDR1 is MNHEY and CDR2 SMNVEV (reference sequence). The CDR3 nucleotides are TGTGCCAGCAAGCGGGAGGGCGACACCGGGGAGCTGTTTTTT. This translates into CASKREGDTGELFF.

The CDR3 region is CASSSPEQLQETQYF. The CDR3 nucleotides read TGTGCCAGCAGCTCCCCTGAGCAGTTACAAGAGACCCAGTACTTC. V gene TRBV5-4 combines with J gene TRBJ2-5, with D hard to call. Germline-derived CDR1 and CDR2 are SGHNT and YYREEE (reference sequence). V was clipped by 3 bases and J by 2 bases, with 14 bases between them. The CDR3 has 15 residues.

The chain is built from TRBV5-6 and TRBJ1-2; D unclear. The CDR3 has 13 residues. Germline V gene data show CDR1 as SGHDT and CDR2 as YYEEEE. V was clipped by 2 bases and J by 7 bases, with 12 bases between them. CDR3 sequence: CASSLSGEFGYTF. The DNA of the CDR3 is TGTGCCAGCAGCTTATCTGGGGAGTTTGGCTACACCTTC. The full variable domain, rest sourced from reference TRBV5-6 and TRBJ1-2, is DAGVTQSPTHLIKTRGQQVTLRCSPKSGHDTVSWYQQALGQGPQFIFQYYEEEERQRGNFPDRFSGHQFPNYSSELNVNALLLGDSALYLCASSLSGEFGYTFGSGTRLTVV.

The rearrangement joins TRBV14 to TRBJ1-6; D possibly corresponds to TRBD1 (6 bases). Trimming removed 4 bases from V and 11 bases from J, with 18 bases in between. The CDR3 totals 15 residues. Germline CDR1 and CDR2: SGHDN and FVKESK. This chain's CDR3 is CASSRLEGAGAPLHF. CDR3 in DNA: TGTGCCAGCAGCCGGCTGGAGGGTGCAGGGGCACCCCTCCACTTT.

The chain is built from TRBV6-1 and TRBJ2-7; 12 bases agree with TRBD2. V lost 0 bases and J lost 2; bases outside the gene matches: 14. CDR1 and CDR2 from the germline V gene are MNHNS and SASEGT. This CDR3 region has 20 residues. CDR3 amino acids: CASSEAGGTSGSLFPYEQYF. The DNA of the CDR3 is TGTGCCAGCAGTGAAGCCGGCGGGACTAGCGGGTCTCTTTTCCCCTACGAGCAGTACTTC.

The CDR3 sequence is CSVVDMVGSITNTQYF. CDR3 in DNA: TGCAGCGTTGTGGATATGGTAGGGAGCATAACAAATACGCAGTATTTT. This sequence joins TRBV29-1 and TRBJ2-3, with D maybe TRBD2 (5 bases). This CDR3 contains 16 residues. The V gene lost 4 bases and the J gene lost 7 bases, with 24 bases spanning the gap. Per germline, CDR1 SQVTM and CDR2 ANQGSEA.

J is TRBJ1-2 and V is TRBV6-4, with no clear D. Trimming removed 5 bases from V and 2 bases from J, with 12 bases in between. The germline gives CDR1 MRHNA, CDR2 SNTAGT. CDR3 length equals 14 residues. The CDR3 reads CASSYDDLNYGYTF. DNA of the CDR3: TGTGCCAGCAGTTACGACGACTTAAACTATGGCTACACCTTC.

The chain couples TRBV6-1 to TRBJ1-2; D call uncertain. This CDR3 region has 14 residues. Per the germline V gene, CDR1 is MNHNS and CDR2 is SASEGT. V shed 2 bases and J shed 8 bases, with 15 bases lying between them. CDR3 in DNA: TGTGCCAGCAGTGAACGTATGTGGGATTGGGGCTACACCTTC. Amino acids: CASSERMWDWGYTF.

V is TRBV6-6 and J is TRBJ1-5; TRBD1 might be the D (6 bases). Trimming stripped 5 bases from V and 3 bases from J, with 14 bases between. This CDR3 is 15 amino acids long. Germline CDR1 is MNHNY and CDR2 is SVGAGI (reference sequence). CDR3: CASSPRGGANQPQHF. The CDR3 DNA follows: TGTGCCAGCAGTCCCCGTGGGGGCGCCAATCAGCCCCAGCATTTT.

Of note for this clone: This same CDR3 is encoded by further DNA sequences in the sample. The CDR3 reads CASTGSGTGWADTQYF. The CDR3 DNA reads as TGTGCCAGCACTGGGTCCGGGACAGGGTGGGCAGATACGCAGTATTTT. The chain uses TRBV2 and TRBJ2-3; 9 bases fit TRBD1. The CDR3 is 16 residues long. J lost 4 bases, V lost 7 bases, and 12 bases had no gene match. CDR1 SNHLY and CDR2 FYNNEI come from the germline V gene. Full variable domain (remainder filled in from reference TRBV2 and TRBJ2-3): EPEVTQTPSHQVTQMGQEVILRCVPISNHLYFYWYRQILGQKVEFLVSFYNNEISEKSEIFDDQFSVERPDGSNFTLKIRSTKLEDSAMYFCASTGSGTGWADTQYFGPGTRLTVL.

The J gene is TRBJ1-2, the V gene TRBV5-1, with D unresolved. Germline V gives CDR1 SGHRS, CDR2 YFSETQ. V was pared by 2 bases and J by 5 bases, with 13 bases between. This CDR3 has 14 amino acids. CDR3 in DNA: TGCGCCAGCAGCTTACTAGAGACCTCGTATGGCTACACCTTC. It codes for CASSLLETSYGYTF.

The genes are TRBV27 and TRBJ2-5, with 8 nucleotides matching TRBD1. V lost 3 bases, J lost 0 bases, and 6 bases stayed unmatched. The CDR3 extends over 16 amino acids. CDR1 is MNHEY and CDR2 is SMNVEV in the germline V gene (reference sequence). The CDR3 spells CASSFTGGDYQETQYF. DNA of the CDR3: TGTGCCAGCAGTTTCACAGGGGGAGACTACCAAGAGACCCAGTACTTC.

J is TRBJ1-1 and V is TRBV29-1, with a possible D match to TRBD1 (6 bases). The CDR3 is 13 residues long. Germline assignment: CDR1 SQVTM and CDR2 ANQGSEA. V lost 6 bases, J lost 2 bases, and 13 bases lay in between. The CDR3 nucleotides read TGCAGCGTGCTGGACAGAAATAACACTGAAGCTTTCTTT. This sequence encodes CSVLDRNNTEAFF.

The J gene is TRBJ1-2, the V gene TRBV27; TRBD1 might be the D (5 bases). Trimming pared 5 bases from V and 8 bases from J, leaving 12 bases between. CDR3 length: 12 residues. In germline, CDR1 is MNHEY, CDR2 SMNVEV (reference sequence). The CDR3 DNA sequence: TGTGCCAGCAGTCCATCCGGGGGAGGCTACACCTTC. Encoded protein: CASSPSGGGYTF.

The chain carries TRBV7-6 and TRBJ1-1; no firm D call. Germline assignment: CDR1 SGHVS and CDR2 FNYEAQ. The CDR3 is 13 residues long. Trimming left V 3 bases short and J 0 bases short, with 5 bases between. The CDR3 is CASSFRMNTEAFF. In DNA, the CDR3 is TGTGCCAGCAGCTTTAGGATGAACACTGAAGCTTTCTTT.

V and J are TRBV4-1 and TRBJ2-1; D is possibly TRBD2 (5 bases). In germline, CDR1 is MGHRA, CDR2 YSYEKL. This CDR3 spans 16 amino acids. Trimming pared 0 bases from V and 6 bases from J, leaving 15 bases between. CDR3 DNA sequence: TGCGCCAGCAGCCAAGAAGCGGTCATTAGAGCCAATGAGCAGTTCTTC. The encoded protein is CASSQEAVIRANEQFF.

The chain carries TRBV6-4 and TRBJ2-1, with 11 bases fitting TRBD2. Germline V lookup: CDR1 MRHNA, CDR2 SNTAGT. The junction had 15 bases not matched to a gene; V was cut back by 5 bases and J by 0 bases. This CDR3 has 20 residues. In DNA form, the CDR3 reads TGTGCCAGCAGTCCCTCGACTAGCGGGATAATGTCCCACTCCTACAATGAGCAGTTCTTC. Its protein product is CASSPSTSGIMSHSYNEQFF.

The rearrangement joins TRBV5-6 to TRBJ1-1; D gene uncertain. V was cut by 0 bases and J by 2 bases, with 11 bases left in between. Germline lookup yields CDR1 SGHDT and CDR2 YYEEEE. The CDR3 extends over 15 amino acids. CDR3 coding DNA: TGTGCCAGCAGCTTGGGGCGGGGAACCAACACTGAAGCTTTCTTT. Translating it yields CASSLGRGTNTEAFF.

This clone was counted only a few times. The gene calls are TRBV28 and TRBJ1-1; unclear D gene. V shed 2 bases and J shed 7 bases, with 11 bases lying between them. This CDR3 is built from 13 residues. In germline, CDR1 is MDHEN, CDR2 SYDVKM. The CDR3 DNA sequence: TGTGCCAGCAGTTTAGTAGGCTACGTTGAAGCTTTCTTT. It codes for CASSLVGYVEAFF.

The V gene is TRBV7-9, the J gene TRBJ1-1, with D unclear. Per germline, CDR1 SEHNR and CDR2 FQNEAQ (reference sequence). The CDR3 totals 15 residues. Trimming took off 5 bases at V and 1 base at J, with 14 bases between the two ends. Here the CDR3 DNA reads TGTGCCAGCAGCCCACCGGGCCTCTCGAACACTGAAGCTTTCTTT. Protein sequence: CASSPPGLSNTEAFF.

CDR3 coding DNA: TGTGCCAGCAGACCCAGCAGTTATTCCTACGAGCAGTACTTC. It codes for CASRPSSYSYEQYF. The chain couples TRBV6-5 to TRBJ2-7; D ambiguous. Per the germline V gene, CDR1 is MNHEY and CDR2 is SVGAGI. The CDR3 consists of 14 residues. V was cut by 6 bases and J by 1 base, with 13 bases left in between.

The CDR3 here is CASSPTGTDADTQYF. The DNA for the CDR3 is TGTGCCAGCAGTCCAACCGGGACAGACGCAGATACGCAGTATTTT. The genes are TRBV7-9 and TRBJ2-3, with 7 nucleotides matching TRBD1. J was trimmed by 4 bases and V by 6 bases; bases with no gene match: 10. The CDR3 length is 15 residues. CDR1 SEHNR and CDR2 FQNEAQ come from the germline V gene (reference sequence).

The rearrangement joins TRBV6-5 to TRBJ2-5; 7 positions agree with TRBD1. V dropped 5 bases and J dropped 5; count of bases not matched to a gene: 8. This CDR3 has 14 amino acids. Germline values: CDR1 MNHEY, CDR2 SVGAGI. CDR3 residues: CASSKQGWRETQYF. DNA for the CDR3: TGTGCCAGCAGTAAACAGGGGTGGCGGGAGACCCAGTACTTC.

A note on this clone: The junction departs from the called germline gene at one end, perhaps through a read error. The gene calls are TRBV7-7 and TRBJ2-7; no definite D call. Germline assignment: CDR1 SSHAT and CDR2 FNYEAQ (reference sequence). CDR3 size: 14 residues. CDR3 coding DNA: TGTGCTAGCAGCCCCGCGGTGGGGACCTACGAGCAGTACTTC. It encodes CASSPAVGTYEQYF.